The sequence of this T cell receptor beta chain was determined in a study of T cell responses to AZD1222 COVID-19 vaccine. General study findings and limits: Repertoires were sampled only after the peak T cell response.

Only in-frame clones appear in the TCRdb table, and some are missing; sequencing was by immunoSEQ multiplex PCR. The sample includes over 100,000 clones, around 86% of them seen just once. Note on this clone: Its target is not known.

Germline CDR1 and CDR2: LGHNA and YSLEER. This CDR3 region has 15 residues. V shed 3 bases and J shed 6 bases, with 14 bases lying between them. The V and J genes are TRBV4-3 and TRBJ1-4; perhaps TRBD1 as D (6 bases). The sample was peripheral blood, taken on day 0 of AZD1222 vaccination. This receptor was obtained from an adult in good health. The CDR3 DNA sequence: TGCGCCAGCAGCCAGAGACAGGACATCCATGAAAAACTGTTTTTT. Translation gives CASSQRQDIHEKLFF.